Listed below are T cell receptor beta chains from one sample, sequenced in a study of T cell changes during pregnancy in multiple sclerosis. Measured with immunoSEQ multiplex PCR; TCRdb has only the in-frame clones, and not every one. The sample comprises about 80,000 clones, roughly 92% of which are singletons, and roughly 0.22% rests with the top ten. The sequences come from CD4+ T cells from peripheral blood mononuclear cells, collected before pregnancy. The receptors come from a female donor with multiple sclerosis, enrolled in a pregnancy study. Each CDR3 is given with its conserved first and last residue. The D gene is left open where the match is weak. Size values are once, few and many counts, or a class for expanded clones, and some rows have none.

d_call j_call clone_size v_call cdr3_aa cdr3_nt
TRBD1 TRBJ2-7 once TRBV28 CASSLPGGYEQYF TGTGCCAGCAGTTTGCCAGGGGGATACGAGCAGTACTTC
- TRBJ1-1 - TRBV19 CASSSLLQGPLNTEAFF TGTGCCAGTAGTAGCTTATTACAGGGACCTCTGAACACTGAAGCTTTCTTT
TRBD2 TRBJ2-5 - TRBV9 CASSVQAGVRETQYF TGTGCCAGCAGCGTACAAGCGGGAGTTCGGGAGACCCAGTACTTC
TRBD1 TRBJ1-4 - TRBV4-2 CASRAGQGDEKLFF TGTGCCAGCAGGGCGGGACAGGGGGACGAAAAACTGTTTTTT
- TRBJ2-3 - TRBV2 CASSKVWAGLTDTQYF TGTGCCAGCAGTAAGGTTTGGGCAGGGTTAACAGATACGCAGTATTTT
TRBD1 TRBJ1-3 - TRBV11-2 CASSLGDRGRSGNTIYF TGTGCCAGCAGCTTAGGCGACAGGGGGCGAAGTGGAAACACCATATATTTT
- TRBJ1-4 - TRBV27 CASSSRGGTTNEKLFF TGTGCCAGCAGTTCTAGGGGAGGCACAACTAATGAAAAACTGTTTTTT
TRBD2 TRBJ2-4 - TRBV28 CASSTRGGANIQYF TGTGCCAGCAGTACCCGGGGGGGCGCGAACATTCAGTACTTC
TRBD1 TRBJ2-3 - TRBV5-1 CASSLGQGASGPDTQYF TGCGCCAGCAGCCTAGGACAGGGGGCTAGTGGCCCAGATACGCAGTATTTT
- TRBJ2-1 - TRBV4-2 CASSLGGANNNEQFF TGTGCCAGCAGCCTGGGGGGGGCTAATAACAATGAGCAGTTCTTC
TRBD2 TRBJ2-1 - TRBV9 CASSVAAGGLGYNEQFF TGTGCCAGCAGCGTAGCGGCGGGAGGGCTCGGGTACAATGAGCAGTTCTTC
- TRBJ2-5 - TRBV4-2 CASSQGPHGAGRGETQYF TGTGCCAGCAGCCAAGGCCCGCACGGGGCGGGGAGGGGGGAGACCCAGTACTTC
TRBD1 TRBJ1-3 - TRBV23-1 CASSRTTTGTEGNTIYF TGCGCCAGCAGTCGCACAACCACCGGGACAGAGGGAAACACCATATATTTT
- TRBJ1-4 - TRBV6-5 CASSYSGGNEKLFF TGTGCCAGCAGTTACTCCGGGGGAAACGAAAAACTGTTTTTT
- TRBJ2-3 - TRBV5-4 CASSLAASSGDTQYF TGTGCCAGCAGCTTGGCGGCAAGCTCAGGGGATACGCAGTATTTT
- TRBJ2-2 - TRBV5-1 CASSFTVNTGELFF TGCGCCAGCAGCTTCACAGTAAACACCGGGGAGCTGTTTTTT
TRBD1 TRBJ2-1 - TRBV2 CASRDRGYNEQFF TGTGCCAGCCGGGACAGGGGTTACAATGAGCAGTTCTTC
- TRBJ1-3 - TRBV19 CASSARGTFSGNTIYF TGTGCCAGTAGTGCCCGGGGAACCTTCTCTGGAAACACCATATATTTT
TRBD1 TRBJ1-1 - TRBV6-5 CASLGQGTEAFF TGTGCCAGTCTCGGACAGGGCACTGAAGCTTTCTTT
TRBD2 TRBJ2-5 - TRBV6-1 CASSEWLAGGEQETQYF TGTGCCAGCAGTGAATGGCTGGCGGGAGGGGAGCAGGAGACCCAGTACTTC
- TRBJ2-7 once TRBV10-2 CASTAGTYEQYF TGCGCCAGCACCGCCGGTACCTACGAGCAGTACTTC
TRBD1 TRBJ2-4 - TRBV28 CASTGTGLPKNIQYF TGTGCCAGCACGGGGACAGGGTTGCCCAAAAACATTCAGTACTTC
TRBD1 TRBJ2-3 - TRBV27 CASSLEGQGTDTQYF TGTGCCAGCAGTTTAGAGGGACAGGGCACAGATACGCAGTATTTT
- TRBJ1-2 - TRBV30 CACCGLQKGGYTF TGTGCCTGTTGCGGGCTCCAAAAAGGCGGCTACACCTTC
TRBD2 TRBJ2-1 - TRBV11-2 CASSSLAGGYNEQFF TGTGCCAGCAGCTCTTTAGCGGGAGGGTACAATGAGCAGTTCTTC
- TRBJ1-2 - TRBV30 CAWSPGNYGYTF TGTGCCTGGAGTCCAGGGAACTATGGCTACACCTTC
- TRBJ2-2 - TRBV30 CAWRRGPSTGELFF TGTGCCTGGAGGCGGGGGCCTAGCACCGGGGAGCTGTTTTTT
- TRBJ2-5 - TRBV7-2 CASSLYPETQYF TGTGCCAGCAGCTTATATCCAGAGACCCAGTACTTC
TRBD1 TRBJ1-2 - TRBV9 CASSPTGGAFGYTF TGTGCCAGCAGCCCCACAGGGGGCGCGTTTGGCTACACCTTC
TRBD2 TRBJ2-1 - TRBV7-3 CASSLGASGYYNEQFF TGTGCCAGCAGCTTAGGGGCTAGCGGTTACTACAATGAGCAGTTCTTC
TRBD1 TRBJ2-2 - TRBV18 CASSPGTGNTGELFF TGTGCCAGCTCACCGGGGACAGGGAACACCGGGGAGCTGTTTTTT
- TRBJ1-2 - TRBV7-9 CASSPGEDYGYTF TGTGCCAGCAGCCCCGGGGAGGACTATGGCTACACCTTC
- TRBJ1-2 - TRBV30 CAWRGMTGTYGYTF TGTGCCTGGAGGGGGATGACAGGAACCTATGGCTACACCTTC
- TRBJ1-1 - TRBV6-5 CASSYSRQAMNTEAFF TGTGCCAGCAGTTACTCTAGACAGGCAATGAACACTGAAGCTTTCTTT
- TRBJ2-5 - TRBV9 CASSGRAGHQETQYF TGTGCCAGCAGCGGGCGTGCGGGCCACCAAGAGACCCAGTACTTC
- TRBJ2-3 once TRBV7-2 CASITTSSSTDTQYF TGTGCCAGCATCACAACTAGCAGTAGCACAGATACGCAGTATTTT
TRBD1 TRBJ2-7 - TRBV29-1 CSAAKDRTGGSEQYF TGCAGCGCTGCAAAGGATAGGACAGGGGGCAGCGAGCAGTACTTC
- TRBJ1-3 - TRBV19 CASSSQVSGNTIYF TGTGCCAGTAGTTCACAGGTCTCTGGAAACACCATATATTTT
- TRBJ2-5 - TRBV7-2 CASSLTQETQYF TGTGCCAGCAGCTTAACACAGGAGACCCAGTACTTC
TRBD2 TRBJ2-1 - TRBV10-1 CASSESASGFYNEQFF TGCGCCAGCAGTGAGTCGGCTAGCGGGTTTTACAATGAGCAGTTCTTC
- TRBJ2-1 - TRBV5-1 CASSFGRDSYNEQFF TGCGCCAGCAGCTTCGGGCGGGACTCCTACAATGAGCAGTTCTTC
TRBD1 TRBJ1-1 - TRBV11-1 CASSFGRDRMNTEAFF TGTGCCAGCAGCTTCGGCCGGGACAGGATGAACACTGAAGCTTTCTTT
TRBD1 TRBJ1-5 - TRBV28 CASLKGGQMINQPQHF TGTGCCAGCTTGAAGGGGGGACAGATGATCAATCAGCCCCAGCATTTT